The sample holds a few counts of the clone carrying this T cell receptor (beta chain). Clones were sequenced by immunoSEQ multiplex PCR, and TCRdb holds only the in-frame ones, with some missing. The sample has 5,500 to 7,000 clones, 60% to 70% seen once. Germline loops: CDR1 SGHNT, CDR2 YENEEA. The CDR3 is 17 amino acids. V shed 5 bases and J 2 bases; nucleotides not matched to a gene: 8. The sample is drawn from a study of coeliac disease. The chain carries TRBV11-3 and TRBJ1-3; 11 nucleotides align to TRBD1. Sequencing was done on a sample of lamina propria lymphocytes from the gut. The clonotype comes from a man in his forties or fifties with active celiac disease. The CDR3 DNA follows: TGTGCCAGCAGCATCCACGGGACAGGGGGAACTGGAAACACCATATATTTT. Protein: CASSIHGTGGTGNTIYF.